A single sample is the source of the 12 T cell receptor beta chains below, sequenced in a study of T cells in Graves' hyperthyroidism and ophthalmopathy. TCR beta CDR3 region amplification was performed from RNA transcripts. The HTBI set primed first-round TCR CDR3 RT-PCR. TCRdb recomputed calls from the multiplex PCR reads with MiXCR, one row per CDR3 protein. Here the sample spans roughly 300,000 distinct CDR3 sequences, 15% to 20% being singletons. Sequencing was done on a sample of blood. These receptors were obtained from a woman aged 50 to 65 with Graves' hyperthyroidism.

This chain joins TRBV9 and TRBJ2-1, with 9 bases lining up with TRBD2. Unmatched junction bases numbered 7, after V lost 4 bases and J lost 5 bases. Germline V gene lookup returns CDR1 SGDLS and CDR2 YYNGEE. The length of the CDR3 is 15 residues. The CDR3 is CASSPLAGGHNEQFF. The CDR3 bases are TGTGCCAGCAGCCCCCTTGCGGGAGGGCACAATGAGCAGTTCTTC.

This clonotype showed up just a few times. V usage is TRBV6-2 or TRBV6-3 and J usage is TRBJ2-1; 14 bases fit TRBD2. This CDR3 is built from 15 residues. Germline V CDR1 and CDR2: MNHEY, SVGEGT. The junction had 4 bases not matched to a gene; V was cut back by 3 bases and J by 9 bases. The CDR3 sequence: CASSYPGTSGGEQFF. The CDR3 coding sequence is TGTGCCAGCAGTTATCCGGGGACTAGCGGGGGTGAGCAGTTCTTC.

For this clonotype: A clone one base away is much larger, so this may be a read error. This chain uses TRBV5-4 with TRBJ1-4; D is possibly TRBD1 (6 bases). The CDR3 consists of 15 residues. Germline loops: CDR1 SGHNT, CDR2 YYREEE (reference sequence). CDR3 DNA: TGTGCCAGCAGCTTGAACAGGGCCCTCGATGAAAAACTGGTTTTT. Residues: CASSLNRALDEKLVF.

This clonotype was counted between two and nine times. The chain combines TRBV6-1 with TRBJ1-2; D is ambiguous. This CDR3 has 13 residues. Trimming pared 2 bases from V and 3 bases from J, leaving 7 bases between. From germline, CDR1 is MNHNS and CDR2 SASEGT. The chain's CDR3 is CASSETHDYGYTF. The CDR3 DNA sequence: TGTGCCAGCAGTGAAACACATGACTATGGCTACACCTTC.

The V gene is TRBV20-1, the J gene TRBJ1-2; TRBD1 matches at 8 bases. The trim removed 4 bases at V and 3 bases at J, leaving 7 bases unmatched. Germline values: CDR1 DFQATT, CDR2 SNEGSKA (reference sequence). CDR3 length: 14 residues. The CDR3: CSAIKDREDYGYTF. In DNA, the CDR3 is TGCAGTGCTATCAAGGACAGGGAAGACTATGGCTACACCTTC.

The chain is built from TRBV29-1 and TRBJ1-1; maybe TRBD1 (5 bases). The CDR3 totals 15 residues. Germline V CDR1 and CDR2: SQVTM, ANQGSEA. With 8 bases removed from V and 2 bases from J, the gap between germline ends came to 21 bases. In DNA, the CDR3 is TGCAGCATGAGGGGAGGGTTAGGAACCAACACTGAAGCTTTCTTT. Translation: CSMRGGLGTNTEAFF.

This chain connects TRBV6-4 to TRBJ2-3; 9 bases are shared with TRBD2. Per germline, CDR1 MRHNA and CDR2 SNTAGT. This CDR3 contains 15 residues. V shed 6 bases and J 4 bases; nucleotides not matched to a gene: 8. CDR3 DNA sequence: TGTGCCAGCAGCCCGGGAGCGGGAGGCGCAGATACGCAGTATTTT. As protein: CASSPGAGGADTQYF.

This clonotype was observed a few times. V is TRBV20-1 and J is TRBJ1-3; the D is unclear. The CDR3 totals 13 residues. Trimming cost V 0 bases and J 3 bases, with 6 bases left between them. Looked up from germline, CDR1 is DFQATT and CDR2 is SNEGSKA (reference sequence). The CDR3 DNA is TGCAGTGCTAGAGATTTAGTTGGAAACACCATATATTTT. It yields the protein CSARDLVGNTIYF.

The chain employs TRBV10-3 and TRBJ2-1; TRBD2 matches 9 bases. CDR1 and CDR2 (germline): ENHRY, SYGVKD. The CDR3 is 15 residues long. The chain's CDR3 is CAGGGGDRAYNEQFF. CDR3 sequence (DNA): TGTGCGGGCGGGGGGGGAGACAGGGCCTACAATGAGCAGTTCTTC.

The table lists this clonotype with a few counts. The chain is built from TRBV12-3 or TRBV12-4 and TRBJ2-1; D is perhaps TRBD1 (7 bases). Trimming removed 2 bases from V and 6 bases from J, with 14 bases in between. This CDR3 is 15 amino acids long. The CDR3 nucleotides read TGTGCCAGCAGTTTATGGGCAGGGGGGTTCAATGAGCAGTTCTTC. Its protein product is CASSLWAGGFNEQFF.

This clonotype was counted many times. The chain couples TRBV2 to TRBJ1-5; perhaps TRBD1 as D (6 bases). CDR3 size: 13 residues. V dropped 3 bases and J dropped 9 bases, with 12 bases sitting between them. The germline gives CDR1 SNHLY, CDR2 FYNNEI. The CDR3 sequence is CASSDGDTMPQHF. The CDR3 DNA is TGTGCCAGCAGTGACGGGGACACAATGCCCCAGCATTTT.

The sample holds one count of this clonotype. This chain connects TRBV7-6 to TRBJ2-7, with D uncertain. The CDR3 sequence is 13 residues long. Germline assignment: CDR1 SGHVS and CDR2 FNYEAQ. Deletions cut 2 bases from V and 2 bases from J, with 7 bases between. This CDR3 is CASSLKGPYEQYF. CDR3 in DNA: TGTGCCAGCAGCTTAAAGGGTCCCTACGAGCAGTACTTC.